These T cell receptor beta chains were read from a single sample in a study of OX40 agonist ivuxolimab in advanced cancers. Sequencing was performed with immunoSEQ multiplex PCR; in TCRdb, only in-frame clones are kept and a portion is missing. The sample lists around 65,000 clones, just over 90% occurring once. This specimen consisted of CD4+ or CD8+ T cells sorted from blood, obtained in a trial of the OX40 agonist ivuxolimab. These receptor sequences come from an adult with an advanced solid tumor such as melanoma, head and neck, liver or kidney cancer. The CDR3 runs from the conserved cysteine through the conserved F or W. The order of the fields is CDR3 length, V gene, CDR3 protein.

13 | TRBV28 | CASSLQGADTIYF
16 | TRBV7-2 | CASSLEVYSGANVLTF
15 | TRBV13 | CASSLGMGVQETQYF
16 | TRBV11-2 | CASSLDPQGAHTEAFF
15 | TRBV28 | CASRTFGGGSSPLHF
15 | TRBV27 | CASSEGQALTGELFF
15 | TRBV30 | CAWSLLGQGKETQYF
15 | TRBV6-5 | CASSASGNSNQPQHF
12 | TRBV5-6 | CASTGPLGEQYF
14 | TRBV7-8 | CASSLGNPGTEAFF
11 | TRBV5-1 | CASSLGYEQYF
15 | TRBV5-5 | CASSSGLAGANEQFF
14 | TRBV2 | CASSVGGGWETQYF
16 | TRBV5-5 | CASSLAGGISSYEQYF
14 | TRBV11-2 | CASSLETPQAGYTF
15 | TRBV19 | CASSIGRQGSTEAFF
13 | TRBV5-4 | CASSLSAKNIQYF
18 | TRBV5-4 | CASSSWTSGGPWVDEQFF
13 | TRBV5-8 | CASSLLGAIGYTF
13 | TRBV11-2 | CASSWTPGHEAFF
14 | TRBV19 | CATSFGVTGYEQYF
16 | TRBV2 | CVSSPRRLRGDSPLHF
17 | TRBV6-1 | CASSEGAGLSFNYGYTF
11 | TRBV2 | CASWQEHGYTF
14 | TRBV5-1 | CASSLATGTNEQFF
17 | TRBV19 | CASSIPTGQHLNQPQHF
13 | TRBV29-1 | CSVDGQGTGELFF
16 | TRBV4-1 | CASSPRLAASTDTQYF
12 | TRBV19 | CASSLMTDEQFF
15 | TRBV7-6 | CASSSDWNSGNTIYF
13 | TRBV11-2 | CASSIDRVETQYF
13 | TRBV30 | CAWREQVLSAPAF
13 | TRBV29-1 | CSVQGNWNTEAFF
12 | TRBV2 | CASREGGYEQYF
17 | TRBV5-1 | CASRTLASGENQETQYF
13 | TRBV5-6 | CASSLVGTDEAFF
17 | TRBV15 | CATKEGTGKNSNQPQHF
15 | TRBV28 | CASRSHDSGGQPQHF
15 | TRBV7-3 | CASSFTGLKEETQYF
11 | TRBV5-5 | CASSLDQPQHF